This TCR beta chain was found in a study of shared clonotypes between healthy human individuals. Study information: Each donor had three CD4 naive, three CD4 memory, two CD8 naive and one CD8 memory plate.

For this clone: Its antigen is undetermined.

Study-wide results and caveats: Shared across a few donors were roughly 4.7% of the naive CD4 clonotypes. Researchers found naive subsets generally carried larger estimated richness than memory subsets.

This CDR3 comprises 13 residues. The germline V gene encodes CDR1 SQVTM and CDR2 ANQGSEA. V lost 6 bases and J lost 6, with 17 bases in between. Data came from immunoSEQ multiplex PCR; TCRdb stores just in-frame clones and leaves some out. The sample includes more than 150,000 clones, around 93% seen only once; the top ten take around 0.072%. The TCR comes from a woman aged 25 to 39 in good health. The chain carries TRBV29-1 and TRBJ1-1, with D perhaps TRBD1 (5 bases). The sequencing sample was made of naive CD4+ T cells sorted from blood. The subset was: CD45RA+ positively selected. The CDR3, as DNA: TGCAGCGTGAGACCGGGACTCCGCTCTGAAGCTTTCTTT. Translated, it gives CSVRPGLRSEAFF.